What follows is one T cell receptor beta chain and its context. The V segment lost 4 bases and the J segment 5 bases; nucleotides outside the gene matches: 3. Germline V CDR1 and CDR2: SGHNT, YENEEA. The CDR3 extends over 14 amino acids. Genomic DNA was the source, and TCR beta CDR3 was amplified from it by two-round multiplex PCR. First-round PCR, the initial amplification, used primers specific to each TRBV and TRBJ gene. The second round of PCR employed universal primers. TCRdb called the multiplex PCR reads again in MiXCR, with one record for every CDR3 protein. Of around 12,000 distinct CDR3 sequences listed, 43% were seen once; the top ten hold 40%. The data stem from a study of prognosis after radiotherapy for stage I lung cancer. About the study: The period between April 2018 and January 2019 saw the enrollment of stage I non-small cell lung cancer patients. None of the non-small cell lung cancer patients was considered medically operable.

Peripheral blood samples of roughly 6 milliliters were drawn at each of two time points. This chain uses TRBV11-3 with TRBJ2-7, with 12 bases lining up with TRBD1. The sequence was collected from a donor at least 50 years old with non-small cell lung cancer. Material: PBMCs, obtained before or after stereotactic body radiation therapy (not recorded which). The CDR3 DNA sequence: TGTGCCAGCAGCTACGGGACAGGGGGCGACGAGCAGTACTTC. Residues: CASSYGTGGDEQYF.